The source of this T cell receptor beta chain is a study of T cells after yellow fever vaccination. This clonotype appeared many times. CDR3 size: 13 residues. The ends were cut back, 3 bases at V and 4 bases at J, with 9 bases in the middle. Germline CDR1 is SEHNR and CDR2 is FQNEAQ (reference sequence). Using its own MiXCR run on the 5' RACE reads, TCRdb lists one record per CDR3 protein. This sample has some 250,000 distinct CDR3 sequences, with about 3.9% found just once. The sample was PBMCs, taken 15 days after the yellow fever booster vaccination. The chain couples TRBV7-9 to TRBJ1-2, with D possibly TRBD1 on 6 matching bases. This clonotype originated in a man between 18 and 35 years old who received the YFV17D yellow fever vaccine. CDR3 residues: CASSLDSLYGYTF. In DNA form, the CDR3 reads TGTGCCAGCAGCTTGGACAGTCTCTATGGCTACACCTTC.